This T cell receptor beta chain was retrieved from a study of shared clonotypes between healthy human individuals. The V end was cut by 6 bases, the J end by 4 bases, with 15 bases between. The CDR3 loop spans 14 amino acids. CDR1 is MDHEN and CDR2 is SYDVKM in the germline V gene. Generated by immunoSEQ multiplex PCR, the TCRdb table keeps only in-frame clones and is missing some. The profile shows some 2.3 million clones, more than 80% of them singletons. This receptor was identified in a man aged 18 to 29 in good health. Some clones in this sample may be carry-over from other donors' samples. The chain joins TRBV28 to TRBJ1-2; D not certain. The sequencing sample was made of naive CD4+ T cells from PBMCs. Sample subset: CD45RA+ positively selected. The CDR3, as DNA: TGTGCCAGCAGGTCGTTGGGTGGTGGCTATGGCTACACCTTC. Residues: CASRSLGGGYGYTF.